Presented here are 22 T cell receptor beta chains from one specimen sequenced in a study of beta chain features in type 1 diabetes. Sequencing targeted expressed TCRB transcripts, as all isolated RNA had been reverse transcribed. Sequenced by immunoSEQ multiplex PCR; TCRdb stores in-frame clones only, minus some. The table has 350,000 to 450,000 clones, about 16% seen once. What was sequenced was naive CD4+ T cells from blood. The receptors shown here come from a woman under 30 in good health.

This clone was observed a handful of times. The chain combines TRBV6-6 with TRBJ1-5; D gene unclear. The CDR3 has 12 amino acids. V lost 8 bases and J 5 bases, leaving 10 bases between the germline ends. Germline V gene lookup returns CDR1 MNHNY and CDR2 SVGAGI (reference sequence). CDR3 bases: TGTGCCAGCTGGGGAGAGGATCAGCCCCAGCATTTT. Translation: CASWGEDQPQHF.

This clone occurred a few times. This chain joins TRBV5-4 and TRBJ1-2; 8 bases map to TRBD1. The CDR3 extends over 16 amino acids. The germline gives CDR1 SGHNT, CDR2 YYREEE (reference sequence). Losses at the gene ends were 5 bases for V and 6 bases for J; bases not matched to a gene: 15. The CDR3 sequence is CASRPVDRGMGHGYTF. CDR3 sequence (DNA): TGTGCCAGCAGGCCTGTAGACAGGGGAATGGGCCATGGCTACACCTTC.

This rearrangement joins TRBV29-1 to TRBJ2-3; D gene uncertain. The V end lost 2 bases, the J end lost 2 bases, and 5 bases lay between the germline ends. The CDR3 length is 12 residues. Germline V gene sequence: CDR1 SQVTM, CDR2 ANQGSEA. CDR3 region: CSVETLTDTQYF. The CDR3 nucleotides read TGCAGCGTTGAAACTCTCACAGATACGCAGTATTTT.

The V gene is TRBV4-2, the J gene TRBJ1-1; D gene unclear. This CDR3 has 12 amino acids. Germline CDR1 reads LGHNA; CDR2 reads YNFKEQ. Trimming cost V 4 bases and J 4 bases, with 7 bases left between them. CDR3: CASSPPSTEAFF. CDR3 nucleotides: TGTGCCAGCAGCCCCCCCTCCACTGAAGCTTTCTTT.

This clone came up a few times. The chain joins TRBV28 to TRBJ1-2; unclear D gene. Germline CDR1 MDHEN, CDR2 SYDVKM. V was cut by 3 bases and J by 2 bases, with 10 bases left in between. This CDR3 contains 14 residues. CDR3 bases: TGTGCCAGCAGTTTGGTGGGAGGGAACTATGGCTACACCTTC. Protein: CASSLVGGNYGYTF.

This clone was counted a few times. The gene calls are TRBV30 and TRBJ2-3; tentatively, D is TRBD2 (6 bases). Germline V gene data show CDR1 as GTSNPN and CDR2 as SVGIG (reference sequence). With 0 bases removed from V and 8 bases from J, the gap between germline ends came to 12 bases. The CDR3 spans 13 residues. The CDR3 sequence is CAWSVERARTQYF. CDR3 DNA: TGTGCCTGGAGTGTAGAGCGGGCACGTACGCAGTATTTT.

This chain links TRBV29-1 with TRBJ2-7, with 8 bases matching TRBD1. Germline trimming cut 1 base from V and 5 bases from J; bases unmatched to any gene: 4. The V gene's germline CDR1 is SQVTM and CDR2 ANQGSEA. The CDR3 length is 13 residues. The CDR3 sequence is CSVEGQGLHEQYF. Here the CDR3 DNA reads TGCAGCGTTGAAGGACAGGGGCTCCACGAGCAGTACTTC.

This chain joins TRBV9 and TRBJ2-2; possibly TRBD2 for D (5 bases). Germline lookup yields CDR1 SGDLS and CDR2 YYNGEE. This CDR3 contains 15 residues. V was pared by 4 bases and J by 4 bases, with 14 bases between. Here the CDR3 DNA reads TGTGCCAGCAGCACGAGGACCGGGATCACCGGGGAGCTGTTTTTT. Its protein product is CASSTRTGITGELFF.

This clone was recorded a few times. Relative to the germline gene, one junction end is altered; a read error may explain this. The rearrangement uses TRBV7-9 and TRBJ1-1, with TRBD1 matching over 10 bases. The CDR3 runs 15 residues. Germline V lookup: CDR1 SEHNR, CDR2 FQNEAQ (reference sequence). The CDR3 DNA reads as TGTGCCAGCAGCATAGCCGGGACAGGGGTTACTGAAGCTTTCTTT. This translates into CASSIAGTGVTEAFF.

This clone has just a few counts. The rearrangement links TRBV7-2 to TRBJ2-1; 8 bases align to TRBD1. Germline assignment: CDR1 SGHTA and CDR2 FQGNSA. Unmatched junction bases numbered 4, after V lost 5 bases and J lost 1 base. The CDR3 has 15 residues. CDR3 DNA sequence: TGTGCCAGCAGCCCACGGACAGGGTCCTACAATGAGCAGTTCTTC. Protein: CASSPRTGSYNEQFF.

This clone was counted a few times. The chain recombines TRBV28 with TRBJ2-7; 9 bases are shared with TRBD2. Germline CDR1 and CDR2: MDHEN and SYDVKM. This CDR3 has 16 residues. Trimming removed 2 bases from V and 7 bases from J; junction bases left unmatched: 12. CDR3 loop: CASSLGGGGRAGEQYF. The CDR3 coding sequence is TGTGCCAGCAGTTTAGGGGGTGGCGGGAGGGCCGGTGAGCAGTACTTC. Full variable domain (missing parts from reference TRBV28 and TRBJ2-7): DVKVTQSSRYLVKRTGEKVFLECVQDMDHENMFWYRQDPGLGLRLIYFSYDVKMKEKGDIPEGYSVSREKKERFSLILESASTNQTSMYLCASSLGGGGRAGEQYFGPGTRLTVT.

This chain joins TRBV6-5 and TRBJ2-2; no reliable D call. V was cut by 6 bases and J by 3 bases, with 14 bases left in between. The CDR3 extends over 15 amino acids. Germline lookup yields CDR1 MNHEY and CDR2 SVGAGI. The CDR3 sequence: CASRHTRPYTGELFF. Written as DNA, the CDR3 is TGTGCCAGCAGGCATACCAGGCCCTACACCGGGGAGCTGTTTTTT.

V gene TRBV9 combines with J gene TRBJ1-3; 7 bases are shared with TRBD1. The V gene end was trimmed by 4 bases and the J gene end by 3 bases; junction bases not matched to a gene: 7. Germline V CDR1 and CDR2: SGDLS, YYNGEE. The length of the CDR3 is 15 residues. CDR3 DNA sequence: TGTGCCAGCAGCCCCGACAGGGCGGGTGGAAACACCATATATTTT. Translation gives CASSPDRAGGNTIYF.

With regard to this clone: The same CDR3 also results from other DNA sequences found in this sample. The CDR3 here is CASSLGQGADTQYF. CDR3 DNA: TGCGCCAGCAGTCTCGGACAGGGGGCAGATACGCAGTATTTT. The V call is TRBV5-1, the J call TRBJ2-3; 10 bases map to TRBD1. After removal of 5 bases from V and 4 bases from J, the junction contained 4 bases not matched to a gene. Germline CDR1 reads SGHRS; CDR2 reads YFSETQ. This CDR3 comprises 14 residues.

This clone was counted a few times. The chain links TRBV10-3 to TRBJ2-5, with 7 bases matching TRBD1. CDR3 length equals 15 residues. V lost 5 bases to trimming and J lost 5 bases; unmatched junction nucleotides: 11. Germline CDR1 reads ENHRY; CDR2 reads SYGVKD. CDR3 amino acids: CAISSAAGRGETQYF. The DNA for the CDR3 is TGTGCCATCAGTTCCGCGGCAGGCAGGGGGGAGACCCAGTACTTC.

This rearrangement joins TRBV6-6 to TRBJ2-1; 12 bases match TRBD2. The V segment lost 5 bases and the J segment 9 bases; nucleotides outside the gene matches: 11. The germline gives CDR1 MNHNY, CDR2 SVGAGI (reference sequence). This CDR3 has 16 residues. The CDR3 reads CASSPLTSGSGTEQFF. The CDR3 DNA reads as TGTGCCAGCAGTCCCCTGACTAGCGGGAGTGGTACTGAGCAGTTCTTC.

This rearrangement joins TRBV7-9 to TRBJ2-2; no firm D call. V was cut by 0 bases and J by 0 bases, with 11 bases left in between. In germline, CDR1 is SEHNR, CDR2 FQNEAQ (reference sequence). The CDR3 covers 17 residues. In DNA, the CDR3 is TGTGCCAGCAGCTTAGCCCCCTGGGCCGCGAACACCGGGGAGCTGTTTTTT. This encodes CASSLAPWAANTGELFF.

The chain couples TRBV11-2 to TRBJ2-3, with 8 bases matching TRBD2. Trimming cost V 3 bases and J 1 base; bases outside gene matches: 6. The germline V gene encodes CDR1 SGHAT and CDR2 FQNNGV. The length of the CDR3 is 16 residues. CDR3 DNA sequence: TGTGCCAGCAGCTTGATTAGCGGGGTCGGCACAGATACGCAGTATTTT. Translating gives CASSLISGVGTDTQYF.

Only a few counts were recorded for this clone. CDR3 sequence reads: CASSLVGAGNTIYF. In nucleotides, the CDR3 is TGTGCCAGCAGCTTAGTAGGAGCTGGAAACACCATATATTTT. The rearrangement joins TRBV7-9 to TRBJ1-3; no clear D gene. Germline-derived CDR1 and CDR2 are SEHNR and FQNEAQ (reference sequence). CDR3 length equals 14 residues. Trimming stripped 1 base from V and 2 bases from J, with 6 bases between. The complete variable domain, with remaining parts taken from reference TRBV7-9 and TRBJ1-3, reads DTGVSQNPRHKITKRGQNVTFRCDPISEHNRLYWYRQTLGQGPEFLTYFQNEAQLEKSRLLSDRFSAERPKGSFSTLEIQRTEQGDSAMYLCASSLVGAGNTIYFGEGSWLTVV.

In its sample, this clone was seen a few times. CDR3 region: CASGERGDSYEQYF. CDR3 DNA sequence: TGTGCCAGCGGTGAGCGGGGGGACTCCTACGAGCAGTACTTC. The chain combines TRBV28 with TRBJ2-7, with 9 bases identical to TRBD2. V shed 8 bases and J 0 bases; nucleotides not matched to a gene: 5. This CDR3 comprises 14 residues. CDR1 MDHEN and CDR2 SYDVKM come from the germline V gene.

The CDR3, as DNA: TGTGCCAGTAGGCATCCAGCGGGAGCTGGCACCGGGGAGCTGTTTTTT. Encoded protein: CASRHPAGAGTGELFF. V usage is TRBV19 and J usage is TRBJ2-2, with 8 bases identical to TRBD2. The CDR3 is 16 residues long. Trimming removed 6 bases from V and 4 bases from J; junction bases left unmatched: 10. Germline V gives CDR1 LNHDA, CDR2 SQIVND (reference sequence). Filled out from reference TRBV19 and TRBJ2-2, the complete variable domain reads DGGITQSPKYLFRKEGQNVTLSCEQNLNHDAMYWYRQDPGQGLRLIYYSQIVNDFQKGDIAEGYSVSREKKESFPLTVTSAQKNPTAFYLCASRHPAGAGTGELFFGEGSRLTVL.

The V and J genes are TRBV27 and TRBJ1-2, with 9 bases that match TRBD1. This CDR3 contains 14 residues. Germline V CDR1 and CDR2: MNHEY, SMNVEV (reference sequence). Germline trimming cut 5 bases from V and 7 bases from J; bases unmatched to any gene: 8. The CDR3 is CASSPSTGGGGYTF. The DNA for the CDR3 is TGTGCCAGCAGTCCCTCGACAGGGGGTGGTGGCTACACCTTC.